The TCR beta chain described here comes from a study of blood T cell repertoires in COVID-19. Across the study: Samples came from the United States, Italy and Spain, spanning acute and convalescent COVID-19. From T cells, B-cell-depleted T cells, or PBMCs came the material, which was cDNA or gDNA.

V lost 8 bases to trimming and J lost 6 bases; unmatched junction nucleotides: 13. CDR1 SNHLY and CDR2 FYNNEI come from the germline V gene. CDR3 size: 16 residues. This clone was seen just once. Under the authors' procedure: From reference gene primer amplification, estimates of nucleated cell counts were derived. Sequenced by immunoSEQ multiplex PCR; TCRdb stores in-frame clones only, minus some. D and trimming come from the DNA, and the V and J calls and clone size come from that table. Among about 170,000 clones, approximately 85% were seen once, and the ten largest hold around 6.9%. Seattle enrolled patients during active infection and tracked them longitudinally.

Sequenced input: peripheral blood. This chain connects TRBV2 to TRBJ2-5; 12 nucleotides agree with TRBD2. The TCR sequence derives from a man older than 75 with COVID-19, enrolled during active disease. CDR3 protein: CASSARLAGGPQTQYF. The CDR3 DNA reads as TGTGCCAGCTCTGCTCGGCTAGCGGGGGGGCCTCAGACCCAGTACTTC.